The clone carrying this T cell receptor beta chain was seen a few times. This PCR relied on a set of 60 Vbeta primers and 13 Jbeta primers. TCRdb keeps only in-frame clones here, not all; method: immunoSEQ multiplex PCR. The sample lists approximately 300,000 clones, 80% seen once, with about 0.3% in the top ten. This sample is part of a study of cytomegalovirus exposure and HLA in healthy donors. The CDR3 is 15 residues long. Germline-derived CDR1 and CDR2 are MNHEY and SVGAGI. Trimming at V came to 3 bases and at J to 2 bases, leaving 7 bases not matched to a gene. This rearrangement joins TRBV6-5 to TRBJ2-7; 7 bases are shared with TRBD2. The sequence was obtained from a girl aged 2-10 years in good health and CMV-seronegative. Input material: PBMCs. The CDR3 spells CASSYHGRRPYEQYF. CDR3 DNA: TGTGCCAGCAGTTATCACGGGAGGAGGCCCTACGAGCAGTACTTC.